These T cell receptor beta chains were read from a single sample in a study of identical twins. TCRdb independently ran MiXCR on the 5' RACE reads; one entry per CDR3 protein. The sample holds roughly 150,000 distinct CDR3 sequences, under 4.5% seen once. Sequenced input: memory T cells sorted from blood. Source of these receptors: a man younger than 35 in good health. The CDR3 runs from the conserved cysteine through the conserved F or W. D genes are given only for firm matches. Where a row states a size, it is once, few, many or the class of an expanded clone; other rows omit it.

TRBJ1-2	TRBD1	many	TRBV20-1	TGCAGTGCTAGACCCGGACAGGGGGGGCACACCTTC	CSARPGQGGHTF
TRBJ2-7	TRBD2	many	TRBV14	TGTGCCAGCAGCCAAGATTTACCGGGACTAGCCCCAGAAGCCTCATCCTACGAGCAGTACTTC	CASSQDLPGLAPEASSYEQYF
TRBJ1-4	.	many	TRBV28	TGTGCCAGCAGTTGGGTCGCTGTTGGCGAAAAACTGTTTTTT	CASSWVAVGEKLFF
TRBJ2-4	.	many	TRBV11-3	TGTGCCAGCAGCTTAGGAGGTGGGGAGAGGGGCATTCAGTACTTC	CASSLGGGERGIQYF
TRBJ2-5	TRBD2	many	TRBV6-2/TRBV6-3	TGTGCCAGTCAGAGGGGACTAGCGGACGGAGAGACCCAGTACTTC	CASQRGLADGETQYF
TRBJ2-7	.	many	TRBV12-3/TRBV12-4	TGTGCCAGCAGCGAGGCAGGGGGGTACTACGAGCAGTACTTC	CASSEAGGYYEQYF
TRBJ2-5	.	many	TRBV14	TGTGCCAGCAGCCGCGTAGGGACCCAGTACTTC	CASSRVGTQYF
TRBJ2-7	.	many	TRBV7-9	TGTGCCAGCAGCTCCAGGGGTTCGGTTCTCGAGCAGTACTTC	CASSSRGSVLEQYF
TRBJ2-1	TRBD1	.	TRBV9	TGTGCCAGCAGCGCCCCCCTTGGGGACAGGTCAAACAATGAGCAGTTCTTC	CASSAPLGDRSNNEQFF
TRBJ2-7	.	many	TRBV7-9	TGTGCCAGCGTCGGAAGCGGCTACGAGCAGTACTTC	CASVGSGYEQYF
TRBJ2-5	.	many	TRBV5-8	TGTGCCAGCAGCTTGGGCTTTTTAACGGAAGAGACCCAGTACTTC	CASSLGFLTEETQYF
TRBJ2-4	.	few	TRBV19	TGTGCCAGTAGTATTAATAGGGAAAACATTCAGTACTTC	CASSINRENIQYF
TRBJ1-5	.	many	TRBV2	TGTGCCAGCAGTGAAGCCGCCAGGGGTAGCAATCAGCCCCAGCATTTT	CASSEAARGSNQPQHF
TRBJ2-2	.	many	TRBV12-3/TRBV12-4	TGTGCCAGCAGGTCCACGTTCCCCGGGGAGCTGTTTTTT	CASRSTFPGELFF
TRBJ2-1	TRBD2	.	TRBV6-2/TRBV6-3	TGTGCCAGCAGAACGCCGACTAGCGGGAGTATCGGTGAGCAGTTCTTC	CASRTPTSGSIGEQFF
TRBJ2-1	TRBD2	many	TRBV27	TGTGCCAGCAGGGGACTAGCGGGAGCTCGGAATGAGCAGTTCTTC	CASRGLAGARNEQFF
TRBJ2-2	.	many	TRBV12-3/TRBV12-4	TGTGCCAGCAGTTTTTTCACCGGGGAGCTGTTTTTT	CASSFFTGELFF
TRBJ2-1	.	many	TRBV20-1	TGCAGTGCTACCCTGGGACGGGGACACAATGAGCAGTTCTTC	CSATLGRGHNEQFF
TRBJ2-1	TRBD2	many	TRBV4-3	TGCGCCAGCAGCCGTAGCGGGACTGAGCAGTTCTTC	CASSRSGTEQFF
TRBJ2-5	TRBD1	many	TRBV20-1	TGCAGTGCTAAGACAGGGGGATGGGAGACCCAGTACTTC	CSAKTGGWETQYF
TRBJ1-6	.	many	TRBV5-1	TGCGCCAGCAGCTTGGTTTCCGGACAGAATTCACCCCTCCACTTT	CASSLVSGQNSPLHF
TRBJ2-2	.	many	TRBV5-1	TGCGCCAGCAGCTTGAGTACAGGGCGGACCTACACCGGGGAGCTGTTTTTT	CASSLSTGRTYTGELFF
TRBJ2-3	.	many	TRBV7-9	TGTGCCAGCAGCTTAGCGTCCGGAGATACGCAGTATTTT	CASSLASGDTQYF
TRBJ2-5	TRBD1	many	TRBV29-1	TGCAGCGTGGGACAGGGGGAGACCCAGTACTTC	CSVGQGETQYF
TRBJ2-5	TRBD1	few	TRBV2	TGTGCCAGCAGGGGACAGGGCGCCCAAGAGACCCAGTACTTC	CASRGQGAQETQYF
TRBJ2-1	TRBD2	.	TRBV4-2	TGTGCCAGCAGCGCCTATAGCGGGAGCTACAATGAGCAGTTCTTC	CASSAYSGSYNEQFF
TRBJ2-7	.	many	TRBV29-1	TGCAGCGTTGGGGTTTCGGGAGCCTACGAGCAGTACTTC	CSVGVSGAYEQYF
TRBJ2-6	.	.	TRBV2	TGTGCCAGCAATCCTGGGGCCAACGTCCTGACTTTC	CASNPGANVLTF
TRBJ1-2	.	many	TRBV7-2	TGTGCCAGCAGCTTAGCGCCGCAGGACAACTATGGCTACACCTTC	CASSLAPQDNYGYTF
TRBJ1-6	TRBD1	many	TRBV6-1	TGTGCCAGCAGATCCCCACAGGGGGATTTTTCACCCCTCCACTTT	CASRSPQGDFSPLHF
TRBJ2-7	.	many	TRBV5-1	TGCGCCAGCAGCCCGGGACACGTAACATCCTACGAGCAGTACTTC	CASSPGHVTSYEQYF
TRBJ2-2	.	many	TRBV24-1	TGTGCCACCAGTGATTCGGCGTCCACCGGGGAGCTGTTTTTT	CATSDSASTGELFF
TRBJ2-2	.	.	TRBV6-5	TGTGCCAGCAGCGACTCCATGGGCGGGGAGCTGTTTTTT	CASSDSMGGELFF
TRBJ2-3	TRBD1	many	TRBV5-4	TGTGCCAGCAGTTCTCCGGGACAGGGGACGGCAGATACGCAGTATTTT	CASSSPGQGTADTQYF
TRBJ2-5	.	many	TRBV6-1	TGTGCCAGCAGTCGAGCGATCGTGCGCGGAGGTCAAGAGACCCAGTACTTC	CASSRAIVRGGQETQYF
TRBJ2-1	TRBD2	many	TRBV9	TGTGCCAGCAGCGTGGGAGAGAGCTTTAGCGGGAGGCGCTCCTACAATGAGCAGTTCTTC	CASSVGESFSGRRSYNEQFF
TRBJ2-2	.	many	TRBV12-3/TRBV12-4	TGTGCCAGCCAAATCAGAAACGAGCTGTTTTTT	CASQIRNELFF
TRBJ1-1	.	many	TRBV27	TGTGCCAGCAGTTTAGGGAGCCAAAGTTCCACTGAAGCTTTCTTT	CASSLGSQSSTEAFF
TRBJ1-1	.	many	TRBV5-1	TGCGCCAGCAGGACCGGACAGCAGAACACTGAAGCTTTCTTT	CASRTGQQNTEAFF
TRBJ1-5	TRBD1	many	TRBV10-3	TGTGCCATCAGTGCGGCGGTGCGACAGGGGGCAGAGCCCCAGCATTTT	CAISAAVRQGAEPQHF
TRBJ2-1	TRBD2	many	TRBV29-1	TGCAGCGTTGAACTAGCGGGAGGATGGTCCTACAATGAGCAGTTCTTC	CSVELAGGWSYNEQFF
TRBJ2-7	.	many	TRBV7-2	TGTGCCAGCAGCTTAGGGGTGGGGGCCTACGAGCAGTACTTC	CASSLGVGAYEQYF
TRBJ1-2	.	many	TRBV7-9	TGTGCCAGCAGCCCGGTGGGACTCTGGGACTATGGCTACACCTTC	CASSPVGLWDYGYTF
TRBJ1-2	TRBD1	many	TRBV5-5	TGTGCCAGCAGTCCCCTACAGGGGAACTATGGCTACACCTTC	CASSPLQGNYGYTF
TRBJ2-3	.	few	TRBV11-2	TGTGCCAGCAGCCCACATCCTCCAGGGGCGGGAGATACGCAGTATTTT	CASSPHPPGAGDTQYF
TRBJ2-5	.	many	TRBV24-1	TGTGCCACCAGTGATTATACGGGACACAGAGAGACCCAGTACTTC	CATSDYTGHRETQYF